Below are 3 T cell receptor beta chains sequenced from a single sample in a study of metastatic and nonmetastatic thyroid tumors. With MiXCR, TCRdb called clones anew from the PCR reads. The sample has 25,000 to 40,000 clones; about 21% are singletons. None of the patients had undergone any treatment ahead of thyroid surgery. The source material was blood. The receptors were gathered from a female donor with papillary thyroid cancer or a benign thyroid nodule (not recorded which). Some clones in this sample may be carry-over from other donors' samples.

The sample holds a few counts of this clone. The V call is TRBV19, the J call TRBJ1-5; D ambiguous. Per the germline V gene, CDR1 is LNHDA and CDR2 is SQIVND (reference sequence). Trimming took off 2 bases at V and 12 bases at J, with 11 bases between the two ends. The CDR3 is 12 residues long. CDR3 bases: TGTGCCAGTAGTATAATGGCCGCAGACCAGCATTTT. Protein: CASSIMAADQHF.

The CDR3 DNA reads as TGTGCCAGCAGCTTGGATTTCGGCGGGAGGTCTGGGGCCAACGTCCTGACTTTC. It codes for CASSLDFGGRSGANVLTF. The chain uses TRBV5-4 and TRBJ2-6; TRBD2 matches 8 bases. This CDR3 spans 18 amino acids. V lost 0 bases, J lost 1 base, and 6 bases stayed unmatched. CDR1 and CDR2 from the germline V gene are SGHNT and YYREEE (reference sequence).

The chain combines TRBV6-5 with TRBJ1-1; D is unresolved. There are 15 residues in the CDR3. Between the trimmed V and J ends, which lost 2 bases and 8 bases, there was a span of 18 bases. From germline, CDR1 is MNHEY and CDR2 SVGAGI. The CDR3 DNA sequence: TGTGCCAGCAGTTACGTCGCGGGGATGGTACCGGAAGCTTTCTTT. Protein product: CASSYVAGMVPEAFF.